Below, one TCR beta chain is given with its context. The CDR3 totals 14 residues. V shed 6 bases, J shed 4 bases, and the junction held 8 bases outside the gene matches. Germline V CDR1 and CDR2: ENHRY, SYGVKD. The data stem from a study of radiotherapy plus CTLA-4 blockade in lung cancer. The table came from immunoSEQ multiplex PCR; TCRdb's copy has only in-frame clones and leaves some out. The sample holds about 56,000 clones, approximately 79% seen once. The V call is TRBV10-3, the J call TRBJ1-1; 7 nucleotides match TRBD1. The specimen comprised peripheral blood, sampled from a patient treated with radiotherapy plus ipilimumab. The origin of this receptor is a human donor with non-small cell lung cancer who had a complete response to radiotherapy plus ipilimumab. The CDR3 DNA follows: TGTGCCATCAGACCAGACAGGGAAGGCACTGAAGCTTTCTTT. It codes for CAIRPDREGTEAFF.